This section outlines one TCR beta chain sequence together with its context. The data were obtained in a study of blood T cell repertoires in COVID-19. About the research overall: Material from acute and convalescent COVID-19 was sourced from the United States, Italy and Spain. Nucleic acid was either cDNA or gDNA, and it came from T cells, B-cell-depleted T cells, or PBMCs.

How the authors handled the data: Reference gene primer amplification in the assay estimated nucleated cell counts. Only in-frame clones appear in the TCRdb table, and some are missing; sequencing was by immunoSEQ multiplex PCR. The V and J calls and the clone size are those of that table, but D and trimming were determined from the DNA. The table shows 220,000 or so clones, with approximately 83% occurring only once. Which cohort a participant joined came from the clinical history participants gave. The specimen was PBMCs or T cells enriched from blood (not recorded which). The TCR originated in a middle-aged woman with acute COVID-19.

The DNA for the CDR3 is TGTGCCAGATACGAAGCGGGAGGCCTCCCCTACGAGCAGTACTTC. Translated: CARYEAGGLPYEQYF. The rearrangement joins TRBV19 to TRBJ2-7; TRBD2 matches 9 bases. V gave up 9 bases and J gave up 2 bases; unmatched junction bases: 11. The CDR3 has 15 amino acids. Per the germline V gene, CDR1 is LNHDA and CDR2 is SQIVND (reference sequence).